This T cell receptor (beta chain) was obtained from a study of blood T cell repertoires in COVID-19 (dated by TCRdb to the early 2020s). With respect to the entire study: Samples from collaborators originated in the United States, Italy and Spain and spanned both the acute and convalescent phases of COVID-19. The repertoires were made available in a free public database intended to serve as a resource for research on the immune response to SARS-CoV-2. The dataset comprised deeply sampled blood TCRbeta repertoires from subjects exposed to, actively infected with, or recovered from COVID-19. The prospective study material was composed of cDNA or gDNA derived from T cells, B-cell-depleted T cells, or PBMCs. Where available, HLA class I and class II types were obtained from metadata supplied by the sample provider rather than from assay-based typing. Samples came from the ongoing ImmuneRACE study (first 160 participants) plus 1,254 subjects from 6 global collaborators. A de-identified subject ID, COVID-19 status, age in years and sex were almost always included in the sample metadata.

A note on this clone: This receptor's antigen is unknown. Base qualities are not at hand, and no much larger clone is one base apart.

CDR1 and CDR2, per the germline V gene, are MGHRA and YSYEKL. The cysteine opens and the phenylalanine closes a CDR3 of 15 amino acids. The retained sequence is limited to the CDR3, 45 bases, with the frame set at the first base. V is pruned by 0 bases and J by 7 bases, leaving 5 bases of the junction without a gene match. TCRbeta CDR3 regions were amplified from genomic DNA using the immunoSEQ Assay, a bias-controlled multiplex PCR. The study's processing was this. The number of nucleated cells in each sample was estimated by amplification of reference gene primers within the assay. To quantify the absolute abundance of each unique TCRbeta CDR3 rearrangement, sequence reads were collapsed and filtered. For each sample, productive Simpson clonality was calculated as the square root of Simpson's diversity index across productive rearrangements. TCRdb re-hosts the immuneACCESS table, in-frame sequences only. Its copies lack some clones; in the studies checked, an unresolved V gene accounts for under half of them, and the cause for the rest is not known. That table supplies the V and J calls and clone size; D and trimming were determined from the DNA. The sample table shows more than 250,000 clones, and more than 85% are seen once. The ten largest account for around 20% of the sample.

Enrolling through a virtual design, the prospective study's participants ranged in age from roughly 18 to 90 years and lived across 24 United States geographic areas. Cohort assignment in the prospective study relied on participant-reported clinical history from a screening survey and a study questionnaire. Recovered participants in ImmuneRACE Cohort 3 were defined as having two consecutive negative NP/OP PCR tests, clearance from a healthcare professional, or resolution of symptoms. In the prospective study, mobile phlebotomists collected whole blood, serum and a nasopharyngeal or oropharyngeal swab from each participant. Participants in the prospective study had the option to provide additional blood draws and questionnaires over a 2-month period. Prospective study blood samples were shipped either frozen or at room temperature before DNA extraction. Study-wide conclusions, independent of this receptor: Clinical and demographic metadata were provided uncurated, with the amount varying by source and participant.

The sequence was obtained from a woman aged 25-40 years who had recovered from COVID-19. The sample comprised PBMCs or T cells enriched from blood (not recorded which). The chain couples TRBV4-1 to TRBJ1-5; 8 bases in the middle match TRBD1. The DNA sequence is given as TGCGCCAGCAGCCAAGAATACAGGGGGATCCAGCCCCAGCATTTT. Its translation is CASSQEYRGIQPQHF.